The sequence of this T cell receptor (beta chain) was determined in a study of T cells expressing NK-cell markers. On the study more broadly: Source material for TCR beta repertoires consisted of sorted CD3+CD56+NKG2C+, CD3+CD56+NKG2C- and CD3+CD56-NKG2C+ T cells.

The CDR3 runs 13 residues. Germline V CDR1 and CDR2: MGHDK, SYGVNS. Following a re-call of the 5' RACE reads, TCRdb has one entry per CDR3 protein and lacks DNA. The sample has approximately 150,000 distinct CDR3 sequences. This TCR came from a man aged 18 to 29 in good health. The chain uses TRBV25-1 and TRBJ2-3; TCRdb selects TRBD1, and the lack of DNA leaves this call unchecked. The sample was blood T cells: a sorted CD56 or NKG2C T cell subset, CD4+ or CD8+ T cells, or bulk PBMC T cells (not recorded which). CDR3: CASSRGTTDTQYF.